This TCR beta chain stems from a study of cytomegalovirus exposure and HLA in healthy donors. CDR1 KGHSH and CDR2 LQKENI come from the germline V gene. J gave up 1 base and V 0 bases, and 1 base lay outside the gene matches. CDR3 length: 15 amino acids. Concerning this clone: Antigen: not known.

Study-wide results and caveats: In vitro data verified a few CMV-associated chains as specific for CMV antigens. Some segments of the V type, notably TRBV6-2 and TRBV6-3, were excluded as indistinguishable.

The PCR made use of 60 Vbeta and 13 Jbeta primers. Data came from immunoSEQ multiplex PCR; TCRdb stores just in-frame clones and leaves some out. The table has 200,000 or so clones, about 78% seen once; the top ten hold roughly 3%. The chain carries TRBV18 and TRBJ2-7, with TRBD1 matching 9 bases. The source of this sequence is a woman in her thirties in good health and CMV-seronegative. Specimen: PBMCs. The CDR3 loop reads CASSPPGTGSYEQYF. The DNA of the CDR3 is TGTGCCAGCTCACCACCCGGGACAGGGTCCTACGAGCAGTACTTC.